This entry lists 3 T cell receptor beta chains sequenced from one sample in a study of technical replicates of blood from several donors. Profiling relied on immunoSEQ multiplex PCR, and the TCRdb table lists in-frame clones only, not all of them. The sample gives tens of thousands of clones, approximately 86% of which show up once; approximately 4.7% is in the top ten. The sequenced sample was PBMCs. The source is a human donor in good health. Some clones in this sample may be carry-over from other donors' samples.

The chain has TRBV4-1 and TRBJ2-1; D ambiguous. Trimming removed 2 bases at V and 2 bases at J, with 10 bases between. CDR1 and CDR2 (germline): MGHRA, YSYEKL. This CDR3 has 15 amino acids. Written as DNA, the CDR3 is TGCGCCAGCAGCCAAAGTCTAGGTCCCTACAATGAGCAGTTCTTC. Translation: CASSQSLGPYNEQFF.

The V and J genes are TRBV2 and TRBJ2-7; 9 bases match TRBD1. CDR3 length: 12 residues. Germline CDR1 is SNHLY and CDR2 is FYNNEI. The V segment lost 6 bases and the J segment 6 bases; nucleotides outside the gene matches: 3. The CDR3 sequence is CASSMDRGEQYF. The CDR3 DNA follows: TGTGCCAGCAGCATGGACAGGGGCGAGCAGTACTTC.

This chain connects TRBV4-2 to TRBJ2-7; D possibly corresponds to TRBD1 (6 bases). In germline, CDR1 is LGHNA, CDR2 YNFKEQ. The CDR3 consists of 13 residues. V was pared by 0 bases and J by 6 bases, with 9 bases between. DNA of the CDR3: TGTGCCAGCAGCCAAGAGGACAGTGGCGAGCAGTACTTC. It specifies CASSQEDSGEQYF.